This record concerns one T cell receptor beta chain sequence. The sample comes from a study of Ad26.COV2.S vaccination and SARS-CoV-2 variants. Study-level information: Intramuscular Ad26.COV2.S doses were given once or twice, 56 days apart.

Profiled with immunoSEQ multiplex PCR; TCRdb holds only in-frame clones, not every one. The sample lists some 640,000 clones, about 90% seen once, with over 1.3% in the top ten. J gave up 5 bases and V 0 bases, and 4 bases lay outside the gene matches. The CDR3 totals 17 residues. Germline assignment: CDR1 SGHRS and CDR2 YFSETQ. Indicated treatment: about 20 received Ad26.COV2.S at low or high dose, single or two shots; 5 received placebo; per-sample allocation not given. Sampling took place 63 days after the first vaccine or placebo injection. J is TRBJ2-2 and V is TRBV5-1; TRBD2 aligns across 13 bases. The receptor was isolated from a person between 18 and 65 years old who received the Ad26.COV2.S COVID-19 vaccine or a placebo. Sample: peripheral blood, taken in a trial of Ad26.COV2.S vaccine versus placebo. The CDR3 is CASSLELAGGPTGELFF. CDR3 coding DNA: TGCGCCAGCAGCTTGGAACTAGCGGGAGGGCCGACCGGGGAGCTGTTTTTT.